This record looks at one TCR beta chain sequence and its context. The data stem from a study of tumor T cells in aggressive B-cell lymphoma. This CDR3 contains 13 residues. Germline V gene data show CDR1 as MDHEN and CDR2 as SYDVKM. V was clipped by 5 bases and J by 0 bases, with 8 bases between them. Produced via immunoSEQ multiplex PCR; TCRdb's table is partial and in-frame only. The sample lists about 9,900 clones, roughly 85% occurring once. The chain carries TRBV28 and TRBJ2-7; D unclear. This TCR was recovered from an adult with diffuse large B cell lymphoma. Sequencing input: tumor tissue. This CDR3 is CASSPANSYEQYF. The DNA of the CDR3 is TGTGCCAGCAGTCCCGCTAACTCCTACGAGCAGTACTTC.